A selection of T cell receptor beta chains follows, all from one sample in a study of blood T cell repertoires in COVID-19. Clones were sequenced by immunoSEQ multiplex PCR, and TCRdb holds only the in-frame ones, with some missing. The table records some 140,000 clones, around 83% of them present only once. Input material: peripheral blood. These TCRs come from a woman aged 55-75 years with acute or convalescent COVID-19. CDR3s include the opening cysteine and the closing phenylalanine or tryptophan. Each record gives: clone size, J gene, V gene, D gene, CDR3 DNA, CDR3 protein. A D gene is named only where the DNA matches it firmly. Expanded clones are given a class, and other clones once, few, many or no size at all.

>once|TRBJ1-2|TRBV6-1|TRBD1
TGTGCCAGCAGTGACCCGACAGGGGGCGCGCACTATGGCTACACCTTC
CASSDPTGGAHYGYTF
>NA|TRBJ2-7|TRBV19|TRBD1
TGTGCCAGTAGTCCAGGACAGGGAAGGCAGTACTTC
CASSPGQGRQYF
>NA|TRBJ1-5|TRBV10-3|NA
TGTGCCATCAGTGAGCCCTCAGGGGCGTTCAGTCAGCCCCAGCATTTT
CAISEPSGAFSQPQHF
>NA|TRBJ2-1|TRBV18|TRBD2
TGTGCCAGCTCACCACCGGGACTAGCCTACAATGAGCAGTTCTTC
CASSPPGLAYNEQFF
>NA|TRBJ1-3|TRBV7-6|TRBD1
TGTGCCAGCAGCTTAGTAAAGACAGGGACGACCATATATTTT
CASSLVKTGTTIYF
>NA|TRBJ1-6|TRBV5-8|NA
TGTGCCAGCAGCTTGACACAAAACAGGCCCCTCCACTTT
CASSLTQNRPLHF
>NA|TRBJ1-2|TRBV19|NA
TGTGCCAGTAGTATAGCCGGGAATGGAGGCGACTATGGCTACACCTTC
CASSIAGNGGDYGYTF
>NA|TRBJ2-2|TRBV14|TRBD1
TGTGCCAGTCGACAGGGGTCGAACACCGGGGAGCTGTTTTTT
CASRQGSNTGELFF
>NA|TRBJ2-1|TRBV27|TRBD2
TGTGCCAGCAATCAACTGGGACTAGCGGGGAAGAATGAGCAGTTCTTC
CASNQLGLAGKNEQFF
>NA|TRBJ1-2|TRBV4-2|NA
TGTGCCAGCAGCCAAGAGACAGACGGCTATGGCTACACCTTC
CASSQETDGYGYTF
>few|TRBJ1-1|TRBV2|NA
TGTGCCAGCAGTGAACGTACGGGATTCACTGAAGCTTTCTTT
CASSERTGFTEAFF
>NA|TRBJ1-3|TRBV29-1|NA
TGCAGCGTTGAAAGGGCCGTAGGGAGCGTCTCTGGAAACACCATATATTTT
CSVERAVGSVSGNTIYF
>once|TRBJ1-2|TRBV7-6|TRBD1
TGTGCCAGCAGCCTAGGGTCGGGACAGGGGCCAAAACTCTATGGCTACACCTTC
CASSLGSGQGPKLYGYTF
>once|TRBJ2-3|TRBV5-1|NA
TGCGCCAGCAGCACGATCGGGACTTCTATTGGCACAGATACGCAGTATTTT
CASSTIGTSIGTDTQYF
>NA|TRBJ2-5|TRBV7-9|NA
TGTGCCAGCAGCTTAGCCGGGGGAGGGACCCAGTACTTC
CASSLAGGGTQYF
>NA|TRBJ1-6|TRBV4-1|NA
TGCGCCAGCAGCCAACTCACGGGAAGCCGAAATTCACCCCTCCACTTT
CASSQLTGSRNSPLHF
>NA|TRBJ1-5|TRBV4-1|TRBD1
TGCGCCAGCAGCCGGGTACCGGGACAGGGGGCGCGGAGCAGCAATCAGCCCCAGCATTTT
CASSRVPGQGARSSNQPQHF
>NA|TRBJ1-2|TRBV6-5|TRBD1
TGTGCCAGCAGCCAGCAGGGGGACTATGGCTACACCTTC
CASSQQGDYGYTF
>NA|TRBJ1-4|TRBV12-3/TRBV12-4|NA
TGTGCCAGCAGGAGTGCATGGAATGAAAAACTGTTTTTT
CASRSAWNEKLFF
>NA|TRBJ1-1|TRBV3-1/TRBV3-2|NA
TGTGCCAGCAGGAGGCAGAGGGACACTGAAGCTTTCTTT
CASRRQRDTEAFF
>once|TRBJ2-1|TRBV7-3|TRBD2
TGTGCCAGCAGCTTAAGCGCTAGCGGGGGTACCAGGGAGCAGTTCTTC
CASSLSASGGTREQFF
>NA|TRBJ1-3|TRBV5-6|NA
TGTGCCAGCAGCTGGCAGGGTGCTGGAAACACCATATATTTT
CASSWQGAGNTIYF
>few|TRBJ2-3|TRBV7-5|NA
TGTGCCAGAAGCTTAAAGGGGGAAGGAGGAGATACGCAGTATTTT
CARSLKGEGGDTQYF
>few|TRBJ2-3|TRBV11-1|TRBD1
TGTGCCAGCAGCTCCAAGGGGACAGGGTTTACAGATACGCAGTATTTT
CASSSKGTGFTDTQYF
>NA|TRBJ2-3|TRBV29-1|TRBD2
TGCAGCGTACTCCTAGCGGGGAGCAGATACACGCAGTATTTT
CSVLLAGSRYTQYF
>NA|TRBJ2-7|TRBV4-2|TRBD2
TGTGCCAGCAGCGCCCGCGCGGGGGGCGGCTACGAGCAGTACTTC
CASSARAGGGYEQYF
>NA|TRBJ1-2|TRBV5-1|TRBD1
TGCGCCAGCAGTTATGGGACAGGGGTTGACCTCATTGGCTATGGCTACACCTTC
CASSYGTGVDLIGYGYTF
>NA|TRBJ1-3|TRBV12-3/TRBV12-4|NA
TGTGCCAGCAGTTCACAGGGATACACCATATATTTT
CASSSQGYTIYF
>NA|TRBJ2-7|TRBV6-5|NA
TGTGCCAGCAGTTACTCGATTCCAAAACTCTACGAGCAGTACTTC
CASSYSIPKLYEQYF
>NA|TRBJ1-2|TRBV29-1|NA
TGCAGCGTTCAGAGCGGTGACTATGGCTACACCTTC
CSVQSGDYGYTF
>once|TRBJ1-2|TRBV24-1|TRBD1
TGTGCCACCAGTGCCCGAGGACAGGCTTTTAACTATGGCTACACCTTC
CATSARGQAFNYGYTF
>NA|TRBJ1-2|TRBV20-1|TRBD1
TGCAGTGCTAGTGCCCGACAGGGTACATATGGCTACACCTTC
CSASARQGTYGYTF
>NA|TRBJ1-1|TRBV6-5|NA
TGTGCCAGCAGTCACGACGGTGCTAGAACTGAAGCTTTCTTT
CASSHDGARTEAFF
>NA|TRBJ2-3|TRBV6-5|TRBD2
TGTGCCAGCGCTGCAGGGACTAAGTACACAGATACGCAGTATTTT
CASAAGTKYTDTQYF
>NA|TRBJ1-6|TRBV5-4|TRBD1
TGTGCCAGCAGCCCCGGACAGGGGGGAAATTCACCCCTCCACTTT
CASSPGQGGNSPLHF
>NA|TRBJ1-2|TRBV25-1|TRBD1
TGTGCCAGCAGGAGACAGGGTTCTGGCTACACCTTC
CASRRQGSGYTF
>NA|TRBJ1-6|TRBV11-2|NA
TGTGCCAGCCATGAAGGGAGCTCCTATAATTCACCCCTCCACTTT
CASHEGSSYNSPLHF
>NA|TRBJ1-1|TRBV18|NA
TGTGCCAGCTCACCCGCCCAGGGTTTTGGAACTGAAGCTTTCTTT
CASSPAQGFGTEAFF
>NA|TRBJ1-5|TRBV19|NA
TGTGCCAGTAGTGCAACAGGGTATGGCCAGCCCCAGCATTTT
CASSATGYGQPQHF
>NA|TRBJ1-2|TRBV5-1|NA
TGCGCCAGCAGCTTGGATGACGGGGTAGGGGGCTACACCTTC
CASSLDDGVGGYTF
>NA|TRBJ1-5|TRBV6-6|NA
TGTGCCAGCAGTTACTTTAGATCAGGCGATCAGCCCCAGCATTTT
CASSYFRSGDQPQHF
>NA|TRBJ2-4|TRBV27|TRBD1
TGTGCCACCAACTCGCGGCAGGGGGTTGAAAACATTCAGTACTTC
CATNSRQGVENIQYF
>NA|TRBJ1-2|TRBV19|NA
TGTGCCAGTACCTCCCGCGGGGGAGCTAACTATGGCTACACCTTC
CASTSRGGANYGYTF
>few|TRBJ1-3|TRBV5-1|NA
TGCGCCAGCAGCTTGGCAGGCTCTGGAAACACCATATATTTT
CASSLAGSGNTIYF
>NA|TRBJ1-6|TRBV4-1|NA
TGCGCCAGCAGCCAACCCGGCAGGGGAACTTCACCCCTCCACTTT
CASSQPGRGTSPLHF
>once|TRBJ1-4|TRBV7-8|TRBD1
TGTGCCAGCAGCGTCGACAGGGGACGGGAAAAACTGTTTTTT
CASSVDRGREKLFF
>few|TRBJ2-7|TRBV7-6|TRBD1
TGTGCCAGCAGCTCCGAAGGGACAGGTCCCTACGAGCAGTACTTC
CASSSEGTGPYEQYF
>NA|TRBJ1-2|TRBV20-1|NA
TGCAGTGCTAGTCGCCGGCTCGGAGAAGGCTACACCTTC
CSASRRLGEGYTF
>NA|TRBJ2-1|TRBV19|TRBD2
TGTGCCAGTAGTATTTGGGGGGGAGCGGATGAGCAGTTCTTC
CASSIWGGADEQFF
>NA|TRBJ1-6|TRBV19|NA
TGTGCCAGTAGTAACAGGGAATCCTATGATAATTCACCCCTCCACTTT
CASSNRESYDNSPLHF
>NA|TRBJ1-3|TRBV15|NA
TGTGCCACCAGCAGAGATGGAGTCGAAAACACCATATATTTT
CATSRDGVENTIYF
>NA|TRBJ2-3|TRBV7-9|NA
TGCGTTTTGTTGGCGGGCTCTAGCACAGATACGCAGTATTTT
CVLLAGSSTDTQYF
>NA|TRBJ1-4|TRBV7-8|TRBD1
TGTGCCAGCAGCCAAGACAGGGGGCGAGTTGAAAAACTGTTTTTT
CASSQDRGRVEKLFF
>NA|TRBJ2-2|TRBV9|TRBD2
TGTGCCAGCAGCGTAGGCGGGGGGGCAATTGCGAACACCGGGGAGCTGTTTTTT
CASSVGGGAIANTGELFF
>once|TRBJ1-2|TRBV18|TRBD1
TGTGCCAGCTCATCGCAAAGCCAGGGGGGACTTATTAACTATGGCTACACCTTC
CASSSQSQGGLINYGYTF
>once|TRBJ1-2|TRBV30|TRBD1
TGTGCCTGGGCGGACAGGGGGCGCTATGGCTACACCTTC
CAWADRGRYGYTF
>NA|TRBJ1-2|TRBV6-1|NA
TGTGCCAGCAGTGAAGCGCAGGGGAACTATGGCTACACCTTC
CASSEAQGNYGYTF